This T cell receptor (beta chain) originates from a study of T cells in Graves' hyperthyroidism and ophthalmopathy. This clonotype was counted at least ten times. Its antigen is unknown. Researchers took RNA transcripts and amplified the TCR beta CDR3 regions from them. During a first-round RT-PCR of the TCR CDR3, the HTBI primer set was used. TCRdb fed the multiplex PCR reads into MiXCR, producing one record per CDR3 protein. The sample includes approximately 430,000 distinct CDR3 sequences, roughly 14% of them seen just once. V was clipped by 3 bases and J by 2 bases, with 11 bases between them. This CDR3 spans 15 amino acids. CDR1 and CDR2 (germline): KGHDR, SFDVKD. The study, taken as a whole, reports: Ophthalmopathy stood apart from stable hyperthyroidism in a 13 V-J model.

An approximately 10 ml volume of fresh peripheral blood provided the PBMCs. The sequence came from a woman aged 18-29 years with Graves' hyperthyroidism. The chain joins TRBV24-1 to TRBJ2-3; D gene unclear. Sequenced material: blood. CDR3 sequence: CATSDPDGPTDTQYF. The CDR3 bases are TGTGCCACCAGTGATCCTGACGGACCCACAGATACGCAGTATTTT.